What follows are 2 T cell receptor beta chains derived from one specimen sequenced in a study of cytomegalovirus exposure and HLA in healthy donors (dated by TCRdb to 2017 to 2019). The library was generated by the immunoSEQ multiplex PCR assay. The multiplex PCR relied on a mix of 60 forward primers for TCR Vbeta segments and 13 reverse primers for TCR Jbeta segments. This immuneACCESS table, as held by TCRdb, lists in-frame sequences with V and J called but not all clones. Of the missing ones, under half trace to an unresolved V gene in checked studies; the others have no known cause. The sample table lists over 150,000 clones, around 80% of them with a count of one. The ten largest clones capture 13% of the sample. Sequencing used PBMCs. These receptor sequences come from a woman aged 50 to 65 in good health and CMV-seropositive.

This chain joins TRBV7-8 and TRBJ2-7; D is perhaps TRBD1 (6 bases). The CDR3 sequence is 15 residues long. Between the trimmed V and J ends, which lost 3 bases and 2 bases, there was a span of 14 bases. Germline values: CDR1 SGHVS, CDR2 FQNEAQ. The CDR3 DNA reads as TGTGCCAGCAGCTTCAAGGGACACCTGCCCTACGAGCAGTACTTC. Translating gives CASSFKGHLPYEQYF.

CDR3 amino acids: CASSETEGQGSGELFF. For the CDR3, the DNA is TGTGCCAGCAGTGAAACAGAGGGACAGGGGTCCGGGGAGCTGTTTTTT. The chain combines TRBV2 with TRBJ2-2; 10 positions match TRBD1. Looked up from germline, CDR1 is SNHLY and CDR2 is FYNNEI. The CDR3 consists of 16 residues. V lost 2 bases and J lost 6; bases outside the gene matches: 6.